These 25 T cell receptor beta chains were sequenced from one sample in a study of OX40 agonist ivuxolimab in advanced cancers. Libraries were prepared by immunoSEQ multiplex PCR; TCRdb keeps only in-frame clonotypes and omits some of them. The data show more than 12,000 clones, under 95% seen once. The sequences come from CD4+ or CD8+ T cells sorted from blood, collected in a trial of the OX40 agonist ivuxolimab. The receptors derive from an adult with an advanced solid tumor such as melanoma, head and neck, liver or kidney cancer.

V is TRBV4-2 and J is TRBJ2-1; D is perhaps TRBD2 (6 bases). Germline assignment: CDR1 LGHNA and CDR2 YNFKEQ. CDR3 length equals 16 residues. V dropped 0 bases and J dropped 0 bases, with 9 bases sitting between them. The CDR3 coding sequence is TGTGCCAGCAGCCAAGAGCGGGGTGGCTCCTACAATGAGCAGTTCTTC. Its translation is CASSQERGGSYNEQFF.

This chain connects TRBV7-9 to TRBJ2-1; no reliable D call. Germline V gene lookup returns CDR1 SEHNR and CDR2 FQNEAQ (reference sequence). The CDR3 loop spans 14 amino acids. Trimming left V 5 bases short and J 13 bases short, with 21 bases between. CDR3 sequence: CASSDHELPGPQFF. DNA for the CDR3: TGTGCCAGCAGCGACCATGAACTACCGGGTCCCCAGTTCTTC.

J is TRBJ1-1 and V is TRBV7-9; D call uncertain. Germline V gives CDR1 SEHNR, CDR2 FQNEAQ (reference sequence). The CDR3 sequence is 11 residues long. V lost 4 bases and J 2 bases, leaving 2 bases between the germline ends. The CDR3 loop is CASSSNTEAFF. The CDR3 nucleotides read TGTGCCAGCAGCTCCAACACTGAAGCTTTCTTT.

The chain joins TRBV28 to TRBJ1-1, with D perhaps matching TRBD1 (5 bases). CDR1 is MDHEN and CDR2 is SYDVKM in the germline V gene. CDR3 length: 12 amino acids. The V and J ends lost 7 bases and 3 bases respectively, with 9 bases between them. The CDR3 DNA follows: TGTGCCAGCATGGAGGGGTACACTGAAGCTTTCTTT. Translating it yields CASMEGYTEAFF.

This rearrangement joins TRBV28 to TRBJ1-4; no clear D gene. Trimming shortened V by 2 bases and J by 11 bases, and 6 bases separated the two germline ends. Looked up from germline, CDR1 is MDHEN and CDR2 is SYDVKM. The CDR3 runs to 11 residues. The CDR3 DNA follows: TGTGCCAGCAGTTTAAAGGAGAAACTGTTTTTT. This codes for CASSLKEKLFF.

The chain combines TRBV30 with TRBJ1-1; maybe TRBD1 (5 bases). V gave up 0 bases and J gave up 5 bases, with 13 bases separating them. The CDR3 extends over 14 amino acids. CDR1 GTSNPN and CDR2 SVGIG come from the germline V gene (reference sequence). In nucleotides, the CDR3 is TGTGCCTGGAGTGTTCTGATCGGGGGGACTGAAGCTTTCTTT. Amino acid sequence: CAWSVLIGGTEAFF.

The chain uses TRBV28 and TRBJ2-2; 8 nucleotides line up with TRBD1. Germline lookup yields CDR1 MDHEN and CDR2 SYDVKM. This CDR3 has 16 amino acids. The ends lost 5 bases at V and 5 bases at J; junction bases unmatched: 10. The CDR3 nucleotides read TGTGCCAGCAGTCCCCTTGCTACAGGGGGGACCGGGGAGCTGTTTTTT. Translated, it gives CASSPLATGGTGELFF. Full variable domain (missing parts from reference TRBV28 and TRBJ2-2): DVKVTQSSRYLVKRTGEKVFLECVQDMDHENMFWYRQDPGLGLRLIYFSYDVKMKEKGDIPEGYSVSREKKERFSLILESASTNQTSMYLCASSPLATGGTGELFFGEGSRLTVL.

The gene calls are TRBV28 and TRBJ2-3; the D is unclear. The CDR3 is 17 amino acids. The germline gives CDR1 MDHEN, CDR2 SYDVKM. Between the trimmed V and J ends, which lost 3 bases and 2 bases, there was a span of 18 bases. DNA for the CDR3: TGTGCCAGCAGTTTCCCGGCCATAACCTCTCCCACAGATACGCAGTATTTT. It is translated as CASSFPAITSPTDTQYF.

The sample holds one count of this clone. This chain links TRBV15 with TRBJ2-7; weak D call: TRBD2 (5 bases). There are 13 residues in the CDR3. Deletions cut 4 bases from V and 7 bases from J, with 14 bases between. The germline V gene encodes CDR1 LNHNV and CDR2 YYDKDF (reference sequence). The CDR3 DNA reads TGTGCCACCAGCACGGGAATGACGGAAGAGCAGTACTTC. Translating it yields CATSTGMTEEQYF. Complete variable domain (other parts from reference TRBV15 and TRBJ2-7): DAMVIQNPRYQVTQFGKPVTLSCSQTLNHNVMYWYQQKSSQAPKLLFHYYDKDFNNEADTPDNFQSRRPNTSFCFLDIRSPGLGDTAMYLCATSTGMTEEQYFGPGTRLTVT.

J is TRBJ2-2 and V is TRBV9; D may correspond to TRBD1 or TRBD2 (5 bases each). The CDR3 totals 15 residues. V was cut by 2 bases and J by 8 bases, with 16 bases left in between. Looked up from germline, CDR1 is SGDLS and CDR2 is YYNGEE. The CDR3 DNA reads TGTGCCAGCAGCGTCGGGACCCCTAGGATGGGGGAGCTGTTTTTT. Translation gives CASSVGTPRMGELFF.

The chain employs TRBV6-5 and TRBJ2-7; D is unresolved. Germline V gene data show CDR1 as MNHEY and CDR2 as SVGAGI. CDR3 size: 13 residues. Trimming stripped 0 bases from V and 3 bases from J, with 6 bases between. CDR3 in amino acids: CASSYSPRYEQYF. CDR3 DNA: TGTGCCAGCAGTTACTCTCCCCGCTACGAGCAGTACTTC.

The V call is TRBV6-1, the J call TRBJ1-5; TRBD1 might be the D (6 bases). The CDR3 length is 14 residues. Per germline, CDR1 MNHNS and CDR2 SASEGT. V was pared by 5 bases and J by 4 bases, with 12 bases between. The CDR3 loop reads CASSLQGTNQPQHF. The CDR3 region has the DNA TGTGCCAGCAGTTTGCAGGGGACGAATCAGCCCCAGCATTTT.

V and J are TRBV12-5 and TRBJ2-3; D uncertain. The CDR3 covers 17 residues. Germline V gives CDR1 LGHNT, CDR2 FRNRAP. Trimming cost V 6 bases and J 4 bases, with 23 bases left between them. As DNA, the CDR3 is TGTGCTAGTGGCCCGCCTTCGACCTCCTATCTCGCAGATACGCAGTATTTT. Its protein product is CASGPPSTSYLADTQYF. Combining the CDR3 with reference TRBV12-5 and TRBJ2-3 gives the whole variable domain DARVTQTPRHKVTEMGQEVTMRCQPILGHNTVFWYRQTMMQGLELLAYFRNRAPLDDSGMPKDRFSAEMPDATLATLKIQPSEPRDSAVYFCASGPPSTSYLADTQYFGPGTRLTVL.

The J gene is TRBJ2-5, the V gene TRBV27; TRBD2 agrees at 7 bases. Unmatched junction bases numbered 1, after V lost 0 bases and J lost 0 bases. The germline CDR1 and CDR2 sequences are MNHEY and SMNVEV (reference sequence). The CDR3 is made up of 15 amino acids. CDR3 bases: TGTGCCAGCAGTTTATCTGGGGGGGACCAAGAGACCCAGTACTTC. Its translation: CASSLSGGDQETQYF.

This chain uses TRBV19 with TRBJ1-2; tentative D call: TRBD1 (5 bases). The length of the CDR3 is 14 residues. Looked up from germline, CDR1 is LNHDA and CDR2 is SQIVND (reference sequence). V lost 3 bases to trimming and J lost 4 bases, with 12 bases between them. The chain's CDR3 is CASSIVGTVYGYTF. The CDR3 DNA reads TGTGCCAGTAGTATTGTGGGGACGGTCTATGGCTACACCTTC. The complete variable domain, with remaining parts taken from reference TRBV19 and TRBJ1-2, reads DGGITQSPKYLFRKEGQNVTLSCEQNLNHDAMYWYRQDPGQGLRLIYYSQIVNDFQKGDIAEGYSVSREKKESFPLTVTSAQKNPTAFYLCASSIVGTVYGYTFGSGTRLTVV.

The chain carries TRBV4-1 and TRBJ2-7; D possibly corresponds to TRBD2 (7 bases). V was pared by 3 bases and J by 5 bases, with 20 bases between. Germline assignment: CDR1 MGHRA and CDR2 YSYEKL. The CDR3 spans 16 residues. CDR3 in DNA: TGCGCCAGCAGCCAGTTTTGGGGGGAGGGGGTCCACGAGCAGTACTTC. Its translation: CASSQFWGEGVHEQYF.

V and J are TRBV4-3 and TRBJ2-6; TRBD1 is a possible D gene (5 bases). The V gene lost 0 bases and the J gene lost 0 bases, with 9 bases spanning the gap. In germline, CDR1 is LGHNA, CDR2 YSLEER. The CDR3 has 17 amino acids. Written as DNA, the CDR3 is TGCGCCAGCAGCCAAGACACAGGTCCCTCTGGGGCCAACGTCCTGACTTTC. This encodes CASSQDTGPSGANVLTF.

DNA for the CDR3: TGCGCCAGCAGCCCCCAGGGGCCTGATCAGCCCCAGCATTTT. It specifies CASSPQGPDQPQHF. The gene calls are TRBV5-1 and TRBJ1-5; maybe TRBD1 (6 bases). The V gene's germline CDR1 is SGHRS and CDR2 YFSETQ. CDR3 length equals 14 residues. The ends were cut back, 4 bases at V and 5 bases at J, with 13 bases in the middle.

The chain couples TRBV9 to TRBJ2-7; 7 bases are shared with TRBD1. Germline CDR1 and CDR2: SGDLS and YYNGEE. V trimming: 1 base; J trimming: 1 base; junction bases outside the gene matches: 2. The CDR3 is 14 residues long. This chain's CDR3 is CASSVTGASYEQYF. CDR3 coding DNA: TGTGCCAGCAGCGTAACAGGGGCATCCTACGAGCAGTACTTC.

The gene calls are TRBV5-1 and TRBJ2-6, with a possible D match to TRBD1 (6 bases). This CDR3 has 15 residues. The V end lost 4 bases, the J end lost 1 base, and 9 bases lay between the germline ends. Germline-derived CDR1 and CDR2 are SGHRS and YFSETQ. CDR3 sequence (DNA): TGCGCCAGCAGCATCGGACAGTCTGGGGCCAACGTCCTGACTTTC. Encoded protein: CASSIGQSGANVLTF.

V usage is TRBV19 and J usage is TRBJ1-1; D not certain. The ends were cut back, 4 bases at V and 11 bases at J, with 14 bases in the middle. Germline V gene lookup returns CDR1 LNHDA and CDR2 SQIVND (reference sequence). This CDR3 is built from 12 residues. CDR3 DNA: TGTGCCAGTAGTAGTTCCCCGGACGTCGCTTTCTTT. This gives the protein CASSSSPDVAFF.

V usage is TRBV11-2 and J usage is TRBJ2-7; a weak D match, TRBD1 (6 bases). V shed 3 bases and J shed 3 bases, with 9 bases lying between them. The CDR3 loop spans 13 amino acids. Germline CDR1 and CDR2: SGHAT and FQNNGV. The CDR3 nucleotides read TGTGCCAGCAGCTTGGACAGCAGCTACGAGCAGTACTTC. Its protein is CASSLDSSYEQYF.

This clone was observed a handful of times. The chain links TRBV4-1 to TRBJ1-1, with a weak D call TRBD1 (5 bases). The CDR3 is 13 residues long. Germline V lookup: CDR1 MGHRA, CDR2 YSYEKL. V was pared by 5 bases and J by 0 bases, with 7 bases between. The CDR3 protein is CASSAGLNTEAFF. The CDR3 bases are TGCGCCAGCAGCGCAGGGCTGAACACTGAAGCTTTCTTT.

CDR3 region: CASSSPAGLGSDEQFF. For the CDR3, the DNA is TGTGCCAGCAGCTCCCCCGCAGGACTAGGATCGGATGAGCAGTTCTTC. This chain uses TRBV7-9 with TRBJ2-1, with TRBD2 matching 7 bases. The CDR3 spans 16 residues. V lost 4 bases, J lost 8 bases, and 14 bases stayed unmatched. The germline V gene encodes CDR1 SEHNR and CDR2 FQNEAQ (reference sequence).

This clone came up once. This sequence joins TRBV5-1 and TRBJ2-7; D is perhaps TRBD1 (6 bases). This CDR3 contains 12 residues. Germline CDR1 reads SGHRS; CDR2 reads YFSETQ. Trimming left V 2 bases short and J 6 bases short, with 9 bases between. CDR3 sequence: CASSFTGSEQYF. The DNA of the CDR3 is TGCGCCAGCAGCTTTACAGGGTCCGAGCAGTACTTC.